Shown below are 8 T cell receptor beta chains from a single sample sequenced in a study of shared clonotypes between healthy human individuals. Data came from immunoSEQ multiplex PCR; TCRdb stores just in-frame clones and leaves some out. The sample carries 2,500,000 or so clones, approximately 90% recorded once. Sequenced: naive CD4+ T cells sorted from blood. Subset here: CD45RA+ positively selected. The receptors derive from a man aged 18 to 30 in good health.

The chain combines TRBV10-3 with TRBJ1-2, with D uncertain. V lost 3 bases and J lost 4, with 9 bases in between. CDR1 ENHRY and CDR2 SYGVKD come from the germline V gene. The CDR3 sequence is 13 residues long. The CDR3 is CAISDWLRYGYTF. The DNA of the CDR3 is TGTGCCATCAGTGACTGGTTACGCTATGGCTACACCTTC.

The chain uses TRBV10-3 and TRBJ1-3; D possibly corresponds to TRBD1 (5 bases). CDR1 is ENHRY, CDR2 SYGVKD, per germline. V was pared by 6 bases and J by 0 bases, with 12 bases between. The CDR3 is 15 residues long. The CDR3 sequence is CAIREDSFSGNTIYF. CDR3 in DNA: TGTGCCATCAGAGAAGACAGTTTCTCTGGAAACACCATATATTTT.

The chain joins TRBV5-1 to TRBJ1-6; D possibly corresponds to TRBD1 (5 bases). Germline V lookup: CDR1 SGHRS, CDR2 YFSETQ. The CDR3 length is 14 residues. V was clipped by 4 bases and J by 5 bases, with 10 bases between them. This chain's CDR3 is CASSRLGDNSPLHF. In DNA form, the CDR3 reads TGCGCCAGCAGCCGGTTAGGGGATAATTCACCCCTCCACTTT.

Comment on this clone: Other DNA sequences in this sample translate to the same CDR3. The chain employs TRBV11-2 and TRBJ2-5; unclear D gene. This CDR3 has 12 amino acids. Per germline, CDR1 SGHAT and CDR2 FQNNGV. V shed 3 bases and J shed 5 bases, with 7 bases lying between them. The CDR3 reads CASSLGEETQYF. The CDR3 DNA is TGTGCCAGCAGCTTGGGCGAGGAGACCCAGTACTTC. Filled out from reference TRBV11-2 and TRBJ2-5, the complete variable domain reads EAGVAQSPRYKIIEKRQSVAFWCNPISGHATLYWYQQILGQGPKLLIQFQNNGVVDDSQLPKDRFSAERLKGVDSTLKIQPAKLEDSAVYLCASSLGEETQYFGPGTRLLVL.

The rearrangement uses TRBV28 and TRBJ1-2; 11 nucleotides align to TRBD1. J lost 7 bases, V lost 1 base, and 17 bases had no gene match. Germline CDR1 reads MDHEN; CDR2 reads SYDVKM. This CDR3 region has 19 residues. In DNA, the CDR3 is TGTGCCAGCAGTTTATTCTCTGTTTGGGACAGGGGGGAGCCTCTTGGCTACACCTTC. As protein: CASSLFSVWDRGEPLGYTF.

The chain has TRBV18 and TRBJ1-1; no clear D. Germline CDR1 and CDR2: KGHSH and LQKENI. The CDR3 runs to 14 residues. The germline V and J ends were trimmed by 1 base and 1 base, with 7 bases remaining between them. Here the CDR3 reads CASSPQRANTEAFF. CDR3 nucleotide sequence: TGTGCCAGCTCACCACAGAGAGCGAACACTGAAGCTTTCTTT. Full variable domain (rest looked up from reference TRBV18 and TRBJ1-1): NAGVMQNPRHLVRRRGQEARLRCSPMKGHSHVYWYRQLPEEGLKFMVYLQKENIIDESGMPKERFSAEFPKEGPSILRIQQVVRGDSAAYFCASSPQRANTEAFFGQGTRLTVV.

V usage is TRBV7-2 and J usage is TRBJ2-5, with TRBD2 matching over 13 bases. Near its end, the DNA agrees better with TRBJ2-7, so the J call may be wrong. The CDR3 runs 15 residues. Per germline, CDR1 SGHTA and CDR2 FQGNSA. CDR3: CASTTGLAGAYEQYF. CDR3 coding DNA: TGTGCCAGCACCACCGGACTAGCGGGAGCCTACGAGCAGTACTTC.

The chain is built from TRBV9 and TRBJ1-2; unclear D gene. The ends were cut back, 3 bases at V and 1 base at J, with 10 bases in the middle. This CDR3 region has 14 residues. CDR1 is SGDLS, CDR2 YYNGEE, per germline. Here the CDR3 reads CASSAVTDNYGYTF. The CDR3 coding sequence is TGTGCCAGCAGCGCGGTGACGGATAACTATGGCTACACCTTC. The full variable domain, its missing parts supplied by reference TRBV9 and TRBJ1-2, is DSGVTQTPKHLITATGQRVTLRCSPRSGDLSVYWYQQSLDQGLQFLIQYYNGEERAKGNILERFSAQQFPDLHSELNLSSLELGDSALYFCASSAVTDNYGYTFGSGTRLTVV.